One T cell receptor (beta chain) is described in this entry. Data came from immunoSEQ multiplex PCR; TCRdb stores just in-frame clones and leaves some out. The sample has 50,000 to 65,000 clones, approximately 86% seen once. CDR1 is SGHNT, CDR2 YENEEA, per germline. The junction had 18 bases not matched to a gene; V was cut back by 5 bases and J by 4 bases. The CDR3 covers 20 residues. This entry comes from a study of blood T cell repertoires in COVID-19. For the study at large: COVID-19 samples, acute and convalescent, were from the United States, Italy and Spain.

J is TRBJ2-5 and V is TRBV11-3; 14 nucleotides line up with TRBD2. The sequence derives from a man in his fifties or sixties with active COVID-19. Specimen: peripheral blood. This CDR3 is CASSQESSGTSGGPGETQYF. The CDR3 bases are TGTGCCAGCAGCCAAGAAAGCTCCGGGACTAGCGGGGGCCCAGGAGAGACCCAGTACTTC.